This T cell receptor (beta chain) was captured in a study of T-cell memory formation after mild COVID-19. Overall study: Most TCR clusters belonged to a single donor. Notes on the study in general: Pre-infection memory held some responding clones, suggesting pre-existing cross-reactive T cells responded. CD4+ clones that contracted lay mainly in CM and EM; CD8+ ones lay in EMRA. CD4/CD8 balance held among clones contracting day 15 to 85, and later expanders leaned CD4+.

This CDR3 spans 15 amino acids. J gave up 5 bases and V 5 bases, and 8 bases lay outside the gene matches. TCRdb passed the 5' RACE reads through MiXCR, listing each CDR3 protein once. The sample shows 40,000 to 60,000 distinct CDR3 sequences, roughly 9% of them seen only once. This clonotype was counted many times. Its antigen is not identified. This receptor was obtained from an adult woman who had mild COVID-19 (a few samples of this study predate the infection). Cell type and time point are not known. This chain joins TRBV12-3 or TRBV12-4 and TRBJ2-1; TRBD1 aligns across 8 bases. Sequencing was carried out using PBMCs or a T cell subset sorted from them (not recorded which). This CDR3 is CASSLGQGWDNEQFF. CDR3 DNA: TGTGCCAGCAGTCTAGGACAGGGCTGGGACAATGAGCAGTTCTTC.